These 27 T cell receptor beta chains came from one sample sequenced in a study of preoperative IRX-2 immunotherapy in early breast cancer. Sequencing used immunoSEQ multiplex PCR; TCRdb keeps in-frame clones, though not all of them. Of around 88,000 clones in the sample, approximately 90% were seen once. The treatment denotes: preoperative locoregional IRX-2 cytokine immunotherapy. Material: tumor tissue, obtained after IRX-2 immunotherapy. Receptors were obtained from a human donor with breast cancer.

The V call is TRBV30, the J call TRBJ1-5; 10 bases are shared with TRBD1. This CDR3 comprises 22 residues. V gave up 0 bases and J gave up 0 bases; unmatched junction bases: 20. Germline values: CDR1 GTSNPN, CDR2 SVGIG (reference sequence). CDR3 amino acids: CAWSVHGQGEMVRVYSNQPQHF. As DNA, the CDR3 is TGTGCCTGGAGTGTACATGGACAGGGGGAAATGGTAAGAGTATATAGCAATCAGCCCCAGCATTTT.

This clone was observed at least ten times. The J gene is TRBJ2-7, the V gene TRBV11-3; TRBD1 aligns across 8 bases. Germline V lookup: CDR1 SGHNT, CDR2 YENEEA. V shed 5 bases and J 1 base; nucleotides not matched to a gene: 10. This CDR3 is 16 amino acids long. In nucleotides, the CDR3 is TGTGCCAGCAGCACGGGTTTTTGGACAGGGTCCTACGAGCAGTACTTC. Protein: CASSTGFWTGSYEQYF.

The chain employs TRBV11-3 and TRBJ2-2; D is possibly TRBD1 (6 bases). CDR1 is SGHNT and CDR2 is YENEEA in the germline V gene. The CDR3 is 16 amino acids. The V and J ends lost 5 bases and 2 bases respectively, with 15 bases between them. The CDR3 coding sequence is TGTGCCAGCAGCCCCCTCCCAGGGGAAAACACCGGGGAGCTGTTTTTT. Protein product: CASSPLPGENTGELFF.

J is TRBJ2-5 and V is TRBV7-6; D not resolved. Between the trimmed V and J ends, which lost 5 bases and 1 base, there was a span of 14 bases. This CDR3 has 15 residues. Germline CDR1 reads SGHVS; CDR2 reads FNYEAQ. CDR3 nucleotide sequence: TGTGCCAGCAGCGGGTTTAACCAGGCCCAAGAGACCCAGTACTTC. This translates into CASSGFNQAQETQYF.

CDR3 sequence reads: CASSLLAAGSDTQYF. The DNA for the CDR3 is TGCGCCAGCAGCTTGCTAGCGGCCGGGTCAGATACGCAGTATTTT. The chain has TRBV5-1 and TRBJ2-3; 7 bases are shared with TRBD2. The J segment lost 4 bases and the V segment lost 1 base, leaving 6 bases of the junction unmatched. The germline gives CDR1 SGHRS, CDR2 YFSETQ. The CDR3 has 15 residues.

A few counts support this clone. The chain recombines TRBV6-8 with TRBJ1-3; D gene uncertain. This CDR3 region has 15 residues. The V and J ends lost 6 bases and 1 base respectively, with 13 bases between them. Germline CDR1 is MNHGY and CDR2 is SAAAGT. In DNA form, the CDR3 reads TGTGCCAGCAGCCTTCAGTTTTGGTCTGGAAACACCATATATTTT. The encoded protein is CASSLQFWSGNTIYF.

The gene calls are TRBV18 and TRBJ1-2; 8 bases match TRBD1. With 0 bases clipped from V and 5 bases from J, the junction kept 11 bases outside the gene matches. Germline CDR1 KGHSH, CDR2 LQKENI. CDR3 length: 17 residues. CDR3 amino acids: CASSPPTPRTGIYGYTF. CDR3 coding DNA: TGTGCCAGCTCACCACCGACACCCAGGACAGGGATTTATGGCTACACCTTC.

The CDR3 DNA follows: TGTGCTAGTGGCTCCACCGGGACAGGGGTTTACGAGCAGTACTTC. It yields the protein CASGSTGTGVYEQYF. The rearrangement joins TRBV12-5 to TRBJ2-7; 10 bases align to TRBD1. Germline CDR1 and CDR2: LGHNT and FRNRAP. Trimming took 6 bases from V and 4 from J; bases not matched to a gene: 9. The length of the CDR3 is 15 residues.

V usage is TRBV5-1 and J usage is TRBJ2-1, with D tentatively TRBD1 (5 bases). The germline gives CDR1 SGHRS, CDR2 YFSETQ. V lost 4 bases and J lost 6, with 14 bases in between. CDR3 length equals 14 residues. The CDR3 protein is CASSGHQGSNEQFF. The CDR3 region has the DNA TGCGCCAGCAGCGGACACCAGGGTTCCAATGAGCAGTTCTTC.

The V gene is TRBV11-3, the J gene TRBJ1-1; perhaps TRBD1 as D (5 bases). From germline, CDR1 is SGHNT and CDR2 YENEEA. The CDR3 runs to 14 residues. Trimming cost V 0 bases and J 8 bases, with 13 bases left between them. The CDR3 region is CASSLDGRGGEAFF. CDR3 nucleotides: TGTGCCAGCAGCTTAGATGGGAGGGGCGGAGAAGCTTTCTTT.

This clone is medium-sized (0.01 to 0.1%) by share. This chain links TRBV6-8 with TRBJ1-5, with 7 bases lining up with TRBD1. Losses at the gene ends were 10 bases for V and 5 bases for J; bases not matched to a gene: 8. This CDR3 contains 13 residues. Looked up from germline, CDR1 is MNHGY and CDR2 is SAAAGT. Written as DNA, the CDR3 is TGTGCCATCAGCGGACAGGCCCATCAGCCCCAGCATTTT. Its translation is CAISGQAHQPQHF.

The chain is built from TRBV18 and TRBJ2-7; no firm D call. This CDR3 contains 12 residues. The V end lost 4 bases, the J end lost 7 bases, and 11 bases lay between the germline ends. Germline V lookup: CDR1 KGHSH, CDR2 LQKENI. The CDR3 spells CASSLDRPEQYF. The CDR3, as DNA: TGTGCCAGCTCACTTGACCGTCCAGAGCAGTACTTC.

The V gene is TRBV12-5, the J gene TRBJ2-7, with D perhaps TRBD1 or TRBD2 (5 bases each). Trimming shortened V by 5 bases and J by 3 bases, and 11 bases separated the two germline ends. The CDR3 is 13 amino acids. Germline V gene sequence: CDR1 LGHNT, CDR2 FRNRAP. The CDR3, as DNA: TGTGCTAGTGGTCCCGGGACGTACTACGAGCAGTACTTC. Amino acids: CASGPGTYYEQYF. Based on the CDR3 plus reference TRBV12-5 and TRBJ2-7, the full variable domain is DARVTQTPRHKVTEMGQEVTMRCQPILGHNTVFWYRQTMMQGLELLAYFRNRAPLDDSGMPKDRFSAEMPDATLATLKIQPSEPRDSAVYFCASGPGTYYEQYFGPGTRLTVT.

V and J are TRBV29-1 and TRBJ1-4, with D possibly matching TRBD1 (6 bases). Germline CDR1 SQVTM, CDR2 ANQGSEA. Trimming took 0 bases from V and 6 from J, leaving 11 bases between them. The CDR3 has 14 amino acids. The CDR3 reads CSVEDPGVDEKLFF. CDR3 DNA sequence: TGCAGCGTTGAAGATCCAGGGGTTGATGAAAAACTGTTTTTT.

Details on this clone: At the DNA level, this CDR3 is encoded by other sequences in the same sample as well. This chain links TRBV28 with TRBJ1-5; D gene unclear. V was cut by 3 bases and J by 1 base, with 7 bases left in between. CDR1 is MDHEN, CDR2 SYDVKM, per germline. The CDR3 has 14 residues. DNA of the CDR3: TGTGCCAGCAGTTTTCGAGGAAGCAATCAGCCCCAGCATTTT. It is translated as CASSFRGSNQPQHF.

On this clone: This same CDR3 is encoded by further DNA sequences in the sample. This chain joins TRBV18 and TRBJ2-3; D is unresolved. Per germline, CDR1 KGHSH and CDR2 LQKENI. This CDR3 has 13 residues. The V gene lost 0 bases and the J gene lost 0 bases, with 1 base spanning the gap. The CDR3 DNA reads TGTGCCAGCTCACCACCTAGCACAGATACGCAGTATTTT. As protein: CASSPPSTDTQYF.

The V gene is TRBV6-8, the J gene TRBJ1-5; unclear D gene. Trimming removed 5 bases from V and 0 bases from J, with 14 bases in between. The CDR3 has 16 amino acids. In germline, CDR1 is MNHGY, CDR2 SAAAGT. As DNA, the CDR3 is TGTGCCAGCAGTGAGAATAAGGGATCTAGCAATCAGCCCCAGCATTTT. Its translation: CASSENKGSSNQPQHF.

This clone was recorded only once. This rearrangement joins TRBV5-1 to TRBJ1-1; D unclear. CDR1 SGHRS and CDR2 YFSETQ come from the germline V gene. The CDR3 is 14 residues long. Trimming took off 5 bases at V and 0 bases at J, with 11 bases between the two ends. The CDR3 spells CASSGTPLNTEAFF. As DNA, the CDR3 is TGCGCCAGCAGTGGAACCCCCCTGAACACTGAAGCTTTCTTT.

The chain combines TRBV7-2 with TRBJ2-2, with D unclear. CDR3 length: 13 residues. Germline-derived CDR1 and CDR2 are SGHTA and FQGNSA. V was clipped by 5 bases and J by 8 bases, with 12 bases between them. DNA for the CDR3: TGTGCCAGCAGCCCCGACACTCGGGGGGAGCTGTTTTTT. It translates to CASSPDTRGELFF. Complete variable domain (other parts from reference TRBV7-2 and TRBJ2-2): GAGVSQSPSNKVTEKGKDVELRCDPISGHTALYWYRQSLGQGLEFLIYFQGNSAPDKSGLPSDRFSAERTGGSVSTLTIQRTQQEDSAVYLCASSPDTRGELFFGEGSRLTVL.

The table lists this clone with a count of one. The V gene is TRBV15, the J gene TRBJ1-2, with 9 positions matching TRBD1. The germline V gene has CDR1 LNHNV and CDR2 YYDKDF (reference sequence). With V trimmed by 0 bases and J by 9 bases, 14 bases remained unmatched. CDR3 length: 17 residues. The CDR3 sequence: CATSRDHAGTGKGSYTF. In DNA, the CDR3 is TGTGCCACCAGCAGAGACCACGCCGGGACAGGGAAAGGTAGCTACACCTTC.

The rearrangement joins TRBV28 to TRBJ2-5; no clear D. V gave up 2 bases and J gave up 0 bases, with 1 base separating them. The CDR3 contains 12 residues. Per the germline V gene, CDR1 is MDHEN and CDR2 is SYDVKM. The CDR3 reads CASSLNQETQYF. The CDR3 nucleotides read TGTGCCAGCAGTTTAAACCAAGAGACCCAGTACTTC. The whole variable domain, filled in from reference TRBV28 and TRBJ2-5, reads DVKVTQSSRYLVKRTGEKVFLECVQDMDHENMFWYRQDPGLGLRLIYFSYDVKMKEKGDIPEGYSVSREKKERFSLILESASTNQTSMYLCASSLNQETQYFGPGTRLLVL.

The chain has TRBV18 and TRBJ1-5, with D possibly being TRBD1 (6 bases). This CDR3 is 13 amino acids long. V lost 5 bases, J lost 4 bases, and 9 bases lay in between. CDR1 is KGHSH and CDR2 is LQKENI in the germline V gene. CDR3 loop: CASSAGQNQPQHF. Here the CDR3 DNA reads TGTGCCAGCTCAGCCGGACAGAATCAGCCCCAGCATTTT.

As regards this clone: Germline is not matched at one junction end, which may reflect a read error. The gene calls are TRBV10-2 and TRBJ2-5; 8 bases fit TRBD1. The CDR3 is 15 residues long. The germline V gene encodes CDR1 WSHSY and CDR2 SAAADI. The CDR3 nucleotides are TGCGCCAACAGTGATCGGGACAGGATCATCGAGACCCAGTACTTC. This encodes CANSDRDRIIETQYF.

CDR3 in DNA: TGTGCCTGGGGCAGGAACACTGAAGCTTTCTTT. As protein: CAWGRNTEAFF. The V call is TRBV30, the J call TRBJ1-1; no reliable D call. Trimming removed 5 bases at V and 1 base at J, with 5 bases between. The CDR3 contains 11 residues. Germline CDR1 GTSNPN, CDR2 SVGIG (reference sequence).

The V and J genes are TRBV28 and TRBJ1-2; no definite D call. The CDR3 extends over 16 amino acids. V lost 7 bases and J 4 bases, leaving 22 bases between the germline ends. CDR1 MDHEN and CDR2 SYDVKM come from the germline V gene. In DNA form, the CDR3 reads TGTGCCAGCACCACGAAGGCGGGGTCCGGTGGCTATGGCTACACCTTC. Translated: CASTTKAGSGGYGYTF.

The CDR3 nucleotides are TGCGCCAGCAGCCAAGCCCAGGGGCTCGAGCAGTACTTC. It specifies CASSQAQGLEQYF. This rearrangement joins TRBV4-1 to TRBJ2-7, with TRBD1 as a possible D gene (6 bases). V was trimmed by 1 base and J by 6 bases, leaving 10 bases between them. The CDR3 totals 13 residues. Looked up from germline, CDR1 is MGHRA and CDR2 is YSYEKL.

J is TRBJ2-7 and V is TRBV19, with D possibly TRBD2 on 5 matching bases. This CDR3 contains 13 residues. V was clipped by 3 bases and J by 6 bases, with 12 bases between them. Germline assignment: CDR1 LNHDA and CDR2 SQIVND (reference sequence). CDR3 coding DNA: TGTGCCAGTAGTATTTCGAGGGTCGGCGAGCAGTACTTC. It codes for CASSISRVGEQYF.